What follows is one T cell receptor (beta chain) and its context. The antigen remains unidentified. Though probably carrying unrecorded immune exposures, donors were nominally healthy at sampling. This specimen comes from a study of cytomegalovirus exposure and HLA in healthy donors. On the study more broadly: Roughly 180 million T cells yielded 117 million unique TCR beta sequences, as an earlier analysis found. Regarding the study as a whole: Later analysis placed DRB1 highest and HLA-C lowest in TCR association rates, which differed by HLA locus. Later analysis found that TCR beta chains associated with HLA were more clonally expanded than other, equally common chains.

CDR1 and CDR2 (germline): SGHAT, FQNNGV. The V and J ends lost 0 bases and 4 bases respectively, with 7 bases between them. The CDR3 runs 14 residues. It was with 60 Vbeta and 13 Jbeta primers that the PCR ran. TCRdb's copy holds only in-frame clones and misses some; the assay was immunoSEQ multiplex PCR. The sample shows about 120,000 clones, and around 1.6% sits with its ten largest clones. This sequence originates from a man aged 18 to 29 in good health and CMV-seronegative. Input material: PBMCs. The chain is built from TRBV11-2 and TRBJ1-3; D is ambiguous. This CDR3 reads CASSLEQVGNTIYF. DNA of the CDR3: TGTGCCAGCAGCTTAGAGCAGGTCGGAAACACCATATATTTT.